This T cell receptor (beta chain) is drawn from a study of T cell responses to AZD1222 COVID-19 vaccine. Study background: Pooling was applied to second doses at about 4 or about 12 weeks.

Germline assignment: CDR1 SNHLY and CDR2 FYNNEI. V was trimmed by 6 bases and J by 0 bases, leaving 18 bases between them. The CDR3 loop spans 17 amino acids. Libraries were prepared by immunoSEQ multiplex PCR; TCRdb keeps only in-frame clonotypes and omits some of them. The sample lists approximately 130,000 clones; 93% were seen once. Sequencing was performed on peripheral blood, taken on day 0 of AZD1222 vaccination. The receptor was derived from an adult in good health. The rearrangement uses TRBV2 and TRBJ1-3; the D is unclear. The CDR3 reads CASSPDIWLGSGNTIYF. The CDR3 DNA follows: TGTGCCAGCAGCCCCGACATTTGGCTGGGCTCTGGAAACACCATATATTTT.